The entry below describes one T cell receptor (beta chain). What it binds is not known. These data originate in a study of blood T cells in healthy people across ages. Per the germline V gene, CDR1 is LGHNA and CDR2 is YNFKEQ. This CDR3 is built from 14 residues. V shed 1 base and J shed 6 bases, with 12 bases lying between them. Broader study findings: Calculation of diversity from one million T cells yielded estimates considered to be underestimates. Researchers said unsorted PBMCs prevented a conclusive naive versus antigen-experienced comparison. Across the age range, TCR beta diversity per million T cells fell in a roughly linear way.

The authors ran a second PCR of about 7 to 11 cycles using a sample-barcoded 5' primer and a J-beta primer mix. TCRdb fed the 5' RACE reads into MiXCR, producing one record per CDR3 protein. The sample yields 850,000 to 1,300,000 distinct CDR3 sequences, 40% to 55% seen once. No fewer than 6 million PBMCs went into each sample. The receptor was derived from a woman aged 55 to 70 in good health. V gene TRBV4-2 combines with J gene TRBJ2-5; no definite D call. The sequenced sample was blood. The CDR3: CASSQGVTVKTQYF. The CDR3 DNA reads TGTGCCAGCAGCCAAGGGGTCACGGTAAAGACCCAGTACTTC.